One T cell receptor beta chain is described in this entry. Its binding antigen is unknown. Base quality data are lacking; no much larger clone is found one base away. This specimen belongs to a study of cytomegalovirus exposure and HLA in healthy donors (dated by TCRdb to 2015 to 2018). Study-wide context: A later analysis indicated that the roughly 120 validation repertoires were generated on the platform also employed for the 700 or so repertoires of the first cohort. The study combined high-throughput TCR immunosequencing, statistical association of individual TCRs with disease status, and machine learning to predict cytomegalovirus infection status. The study aimed to test whether signatures of past pathogen exposure could be identified by cataloging public T cell receptors. Along with the roughly 610-subject first cohort, a separate validation cohort of over a hundred different subjects was used.

Donors formed part of the validation cohort, which comprised about 130 subjects and was distinct from the first cohort of fewer than 750 subjects. The protocol used for the library was the immunoSEQ multiplex PCR assay. Per the original workflow: A statistical classification framework was built for diagnosing cytomegalovirus status from the catalog of TCR beta chain sequences. Imported from immuneACCESS, the table was reduced by TCRdb to in-frame sequences with V and J called. These copies leave out some clones; in studies compared against another copy, an unresolved V gene accounts for under half, and the cause of the remainder is not known. The V and J calls and clone size are taken from that table; D and trimming were inferred from the DNA. The sample profile shows about 160,000 clones; approximately 96% of them were found once. The ten top clones hold around 0.9% of the sample. What the study reported, not specific to this receptor: The classifier was reported to diagnose cytomegalovirus status with high specificity and sensitivity in both the original cohort and the validation cohort. A total of 164 TCR beta chains were listed by the study as associated with cytomegalovirus. While some public TCRs were present in many individuals, most TCR sequences turned up only very rarely across donors. It was suggested by the authors that the approach could potentially be generalized to other disease states and immunological phenotypes. Of the cluster scores, roughly 95% were above 0 in a later analysis, which found that TCRs clustered in the first cohort also tended to co-occur in the 130 or so validation repertoires. A later analysis had no HLA typing for the validation cohort, so co-occurrence there was scored across all 130 or so repertoires. In vitro tests confirmed that a few of the cytomegalovirus-associated TCR beta chains recognize cytomegalovirus antigens.

Inclusive of the bounding cysteine and phenylalanine, the CDR3 is 15 residues long. Here the CDR3 DNA is all that survives: 45 bases in frame from base 1. V has 4 bases trimmed and J has 5 bases trimmed; junction bases matching no gene number 6. CDR1 and CDR2 were assigned from the germline V gene as MGHRA and YSYEKL. The sequencing sample was made of PBMCs. The V and J segments used are TRBV4-1 and TRBJ1-4; a stretch of 8 junction bases matches TRBD1. This clonotype originated in a woman aged 18-35 years in good health and CMV-seronegative. The DNA is as follows: TGCGCCAGCAGCCGCCATGGACAGGGAAATGAAAAACTGTTTTTT. Its product reads: CASSRHGQGNEKLFF.